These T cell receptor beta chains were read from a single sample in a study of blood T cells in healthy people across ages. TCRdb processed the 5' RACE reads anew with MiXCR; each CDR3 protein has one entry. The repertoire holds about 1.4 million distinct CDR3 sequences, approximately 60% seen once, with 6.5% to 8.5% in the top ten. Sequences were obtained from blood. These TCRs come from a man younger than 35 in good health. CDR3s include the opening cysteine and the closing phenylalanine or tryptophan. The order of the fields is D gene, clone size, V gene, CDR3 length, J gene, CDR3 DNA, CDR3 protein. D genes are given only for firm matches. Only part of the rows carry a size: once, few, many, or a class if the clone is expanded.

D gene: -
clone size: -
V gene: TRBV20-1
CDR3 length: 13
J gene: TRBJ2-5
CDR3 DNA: TGCAGTGCGGTGGGTCATGGGCAAGAGACCCAGTACTTC
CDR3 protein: CSAVGHGQETQYF

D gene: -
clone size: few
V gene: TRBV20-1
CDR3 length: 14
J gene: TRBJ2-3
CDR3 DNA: TGCAGTGCTAGGTTGTGGGGTAACACAGATACGCAGTATTTT
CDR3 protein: CSARLWGNTDTQYF

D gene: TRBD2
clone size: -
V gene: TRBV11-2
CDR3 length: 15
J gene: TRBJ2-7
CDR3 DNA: TGTGCCAGCAGCTTAGGAGCGGGGGTTACTCACGAGCAGTACTTC
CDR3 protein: CASSLGAGVTHEQYF

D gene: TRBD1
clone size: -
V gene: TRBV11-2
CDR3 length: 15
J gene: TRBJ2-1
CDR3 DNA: TGTGCCAGCAGCGAGACAGGGCTGAGGTACAATGAGCAGTTCTTC
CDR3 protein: CASSETGLRYNEQFF

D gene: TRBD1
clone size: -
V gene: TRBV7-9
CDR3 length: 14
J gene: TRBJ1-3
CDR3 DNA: TGTGCCAGCAGCAGACAGGGGGCAACCAACACCATATATTTT
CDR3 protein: CASSRQGATNTIYF

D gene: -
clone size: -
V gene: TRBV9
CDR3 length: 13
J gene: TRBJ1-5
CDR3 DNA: TGTGCCAGCAGCGTAGCTATTGGGCAGCCCCAGCATTTT
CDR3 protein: CASSVAIGQPQHF

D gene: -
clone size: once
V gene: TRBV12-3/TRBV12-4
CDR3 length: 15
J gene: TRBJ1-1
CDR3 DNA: TGTGCCAGCAGCCCGCCGAGGGGGATAGGCACTGAAGCTTTCTTT
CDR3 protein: CASSPPRGIGTEAFF

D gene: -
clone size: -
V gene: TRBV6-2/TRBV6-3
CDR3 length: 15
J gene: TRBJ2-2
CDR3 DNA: TGTGCCAGCAGTTACCGGGACCCGAACACCGGGGAGCTGTTTTTT
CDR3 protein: CASSYRDPNTGELFF

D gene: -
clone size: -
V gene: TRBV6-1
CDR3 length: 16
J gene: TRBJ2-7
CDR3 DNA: TGTGCCAGCAGTGATCCCCTAAGGGGGGGAGACAACGAGCAGTACTTC
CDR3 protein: CASSDPLRGGDNEQYF

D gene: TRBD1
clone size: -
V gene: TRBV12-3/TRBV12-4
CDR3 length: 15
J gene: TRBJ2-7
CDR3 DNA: TGTGCCAGCACCATTTCCGGGACAGGGGCCTACGAGCAGTACTTC
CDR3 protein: CASTISGTGAYEQYF

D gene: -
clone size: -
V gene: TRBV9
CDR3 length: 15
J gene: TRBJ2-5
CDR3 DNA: TGTGCCAGCAGCGTTGGGGAGAGCCGGCGGGAGACCCAGTACTTC
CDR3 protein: CASSVGESRRETQYF

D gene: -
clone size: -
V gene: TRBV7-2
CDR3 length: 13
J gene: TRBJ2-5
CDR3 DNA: TGTGCCAGCGGGAGGGGGTGGCAAGAGACCCAGTACTTC
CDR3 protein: CASGRGWQETQYF

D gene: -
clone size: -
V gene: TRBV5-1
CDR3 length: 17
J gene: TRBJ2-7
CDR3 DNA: TGCGCCAGCAGCTTGACGACACAGGGTACTCAAACTGACGAGCAGTACTTC
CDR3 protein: CASSLTTQGTQTDEQYF

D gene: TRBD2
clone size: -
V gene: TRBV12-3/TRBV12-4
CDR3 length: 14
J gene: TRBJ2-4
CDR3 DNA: TGTGCCAGCAGCAGCGGGGGATACGGAAACATTCAGTACTTC
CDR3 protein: CASSSGGYGNIQYF

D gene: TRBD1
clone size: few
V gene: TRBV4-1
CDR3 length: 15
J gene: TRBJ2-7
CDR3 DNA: TGCGCCAGCAGCCAAGGGGACAGGGTTACCTACGAGCAGTACTTC
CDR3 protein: CASSQGDRVTYEQYF

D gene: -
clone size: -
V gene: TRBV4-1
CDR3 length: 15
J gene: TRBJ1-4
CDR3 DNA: TGCGCCAGCAGGAGGAACGTAGCAACTAATGAAAAACTGTTTTTT
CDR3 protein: CASRRNVATNEKLFF

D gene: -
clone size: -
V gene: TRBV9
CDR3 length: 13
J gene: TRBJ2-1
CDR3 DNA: TGTGCCAGCAGCGTACTCCCTAGGGATGAGCAGTTCTTC
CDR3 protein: CASSVLPRDEQFF

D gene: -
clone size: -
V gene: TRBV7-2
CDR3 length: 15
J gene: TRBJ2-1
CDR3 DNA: TGTGCCAGCAGCTTATTGGGGGATTCCTACAATAAGCAGTTCTTC
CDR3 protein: CASSLLGDSYNKQFF

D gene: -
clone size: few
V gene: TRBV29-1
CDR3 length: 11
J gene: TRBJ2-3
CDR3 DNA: TGCAGCCTAAAAAGCACAGATACGCAGTATTTT
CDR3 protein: CSLKSTDTQYF

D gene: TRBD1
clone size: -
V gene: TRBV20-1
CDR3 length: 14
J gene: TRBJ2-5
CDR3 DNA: TGCAGTGCTGAAAGGACAGGGGATTTGGAGACCCAGTACTTC
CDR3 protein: CSAERTGDLETQYF

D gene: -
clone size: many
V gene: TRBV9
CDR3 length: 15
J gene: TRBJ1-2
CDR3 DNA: TGTGCCAGCAGCGTAGTGCCCGGGGGGAGCTATGGCTACACCTTC
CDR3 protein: CASSVVPGGSYGYTF

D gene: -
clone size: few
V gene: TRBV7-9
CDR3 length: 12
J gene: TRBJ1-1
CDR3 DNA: TGTGCCAGCAGCCAATACAACCCCGAAGCTTTCTTT
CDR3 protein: CASSQYNPEAFF

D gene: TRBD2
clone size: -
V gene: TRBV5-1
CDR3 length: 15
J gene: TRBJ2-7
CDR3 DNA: TGCGCCAGCAGCTCCGGGACTAACTCAATGGGTGAGCAGTACTTC
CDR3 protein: CASSSGTNSMGEQYF

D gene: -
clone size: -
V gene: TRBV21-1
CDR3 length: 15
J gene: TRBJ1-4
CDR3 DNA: TGTGCCAGCACCCCAAAGGAACAGGCTAATGAAAAACTGTTTTTT
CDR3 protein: CASTPKEQANEKLFF

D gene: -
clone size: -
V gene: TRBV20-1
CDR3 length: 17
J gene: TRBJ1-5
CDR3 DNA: TGCAGTGCTAGAGATCAAGGCAGGGCGATTAGCAATCAGCCCCAGCATTTT
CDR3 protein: CSARDQGRAISNQPQHF

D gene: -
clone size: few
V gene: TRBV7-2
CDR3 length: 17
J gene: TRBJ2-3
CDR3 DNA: TGTGCCAGCAGCTCGAGGGGTTTGGACAGAAGCACAGATACGCAGTATTTT
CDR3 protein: CASSSRGLDRSTDTQYF

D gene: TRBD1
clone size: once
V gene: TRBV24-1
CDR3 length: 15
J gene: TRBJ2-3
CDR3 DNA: TGTGCCACCAGTGATACAGGGGCCAGCACAGATACGCAGTATTTT
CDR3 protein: CATSDTGASTDTQYF

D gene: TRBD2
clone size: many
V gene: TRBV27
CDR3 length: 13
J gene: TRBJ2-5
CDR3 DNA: TGTGCCAGCAGTGGACTAGCGGAAGAGACCCAGTACTTC
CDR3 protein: CASSGLAEETQYF

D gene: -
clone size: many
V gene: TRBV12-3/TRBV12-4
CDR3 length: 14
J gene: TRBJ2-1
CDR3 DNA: TGTGCCAGCAGCTTCGCCTCCTCCTACAATGAGCAGTTCTTC
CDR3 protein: CASSFASSYNEQFF